This T cell receptor (beta chain) appears in the sequencing data of a study of prognosis after radiotherapy for stage I lung cancer. Study overall: Median age was about 78 years (roughly 50 to 95) among 10 to 15 men and over 5 women. The study's findings and limits: Tumor specificity of expanded TCR clones went undetermined. When patients developed distant metastases, their Shannon entropy after stereotactic body radiation therapy was lower.

This CDR3 comprises 12 residues. V lost 5 bases and J 8 bases, leaving 7 bases between the germline ends. The authors amplified TCR beta CDR3 from genomic DNA using two-round multiplex PCR. Each TRBV and TRBJ gene had its own primer in the first PCR round. TCRdb re-derived calls from the multiplex PCR reads in MiXCR, one entry per CDR3 protein. The data hold nearly 35,000 distinct CDR3 sequences, with around 30% observed a single time. In the case of this clonotype: The antigen remains unidentified.

Peripheral blood was collected in volumes of around 6 milliliters at each of two time points. The TCR was taken from a donor over 45 with non-small cell lung cancer. This chain joins TRBV12-3 or TRBV12-4 and TRBJ1-6; unclear D gene. The sample in question was PBMCs, obtained before or after stereotactic body radiation therapy (not recorded which). The CDR3 DNA reads TGTGCCAGCAGTCTTCCCGATTCACCCCTCCACTTT. Translated: CASSLPDSPLHF.